Included here is one T cell receptor beta chain sequence, with context. Its antigen specificity is not known. Library generation was performed with the immunoSEQ multiplex PCR assay. For the multiplex PCR, a mixture combining 60 forward primers for TCR Vbeta segments and 13 reverse primers for TCR Jbeta segments was used. The CDR3 region of rearranged TCR beta genes was amplified from genomic DNA with a multiplex PCR assay. Amplified TCR beta libraries were sequenced as 87-base-pair reads on the Illumina HiSeq System. The authors' pipeline ran thus. A later analysis counted about 76 million unique TCR beta chains across the 670 or so repertoires, and approximately 11 million of these chains were shared by at least two donors. To remove PCR and sequencing errors, raw reads were error-corrected and collapsed into unique sequences using a nearest-neighbor algorithm that merged closely related sequences. Alignment of CDR3 sequences to IMGT reference sequences was used to assign V, D and J gene segments. For a sequence to be retained, a match of at least six nucleotides was required to both a V gene segment and a J gene segment. A rearrangement was called productive if the CDR3 had no stop codons and remained in frame with V and J, and every other rearrangement was called non-productive. Following IMGT convention, CDR3 was defined as the stretch from the second conserved V-encoded cysteine to the conserved J-encoded phenylalanine. Sequences without an unambiguous match to a single V gene segment were excluded from the earlier analysis of several hundred of the donors. An earlier analysis of roughly 590 of the donors called V segments functional above 56.7% productive rearrangements and segregating when the between-donor standard deviation exceeded 5%. A statistical classification framework was built for diagnosing cytomegalovirus status from the catalog of TCR beta chain sequences. In a later analysis, V and J genes were assigned by comparing TCR nucleotide sequences against IMGT/GENE-DB human TR gene sequences. Using the TCRdist pipeline, a later analysis assigned CDR3 sequences along with most-parsimonious VDJ recombination scenarios. In a later analysis, each TCR beta chain was defined by its CDR3 amino acid sequence together with its V-gene family, and reads lacking a unique V-gene family were excluded. As a way to deal with suspected cross-contamination and a sequencing artifact, a later analysis dropped 450 to 600 nucleotide sequences that were highly shared and had low generation probability. For each public chain, a later analysis derived a clonal expansion index from normalized ranks of inferred template counts within each repertoire. A later analysis computed generation probabilities with a VDJ recombination model fitted to out-of-frame rearrangements, and checked the results against IGoR. In a later analysis, hypergeometric tests were used to score TCR-TCR, TCR-HLA and TCR-CMV co-occurrence, with a repertoire-size bias correction applied to TCR pairs. A later analysis estimated false discovery rates by permuting HLA or CMV assignments 20 times. In a later analysis, co-occurring TCRs were grouped using DBSCAN, and TCRdist sequence similarity was added for clustering within HLA-allele-positive subsets. Repertoires with fewer than 30,000 or more than 120,000 public chains, plus five repertoires with anomalous nucleotide sharing, were excluded from co-occurrence clustering. Here the immuneACCESS table is served through TCRdb, limited to in-frame sequences with V and J called. Missing clones are a known gap in these copies; in checked studies unresolved V genes cover under half, and the rest lacks a known reason. D and trimming were read from the DNA, whereas the V and J calls and clone size are those reported in that table. The table held for this sample gives some 180,000 clones. About 6.5% of the sample rests with the top ten.

The germline V gene yields WSHSY for CDR1 and SAAADI for CDR2. There are 17 amino acids in the CDR3, from cysteine to phenylalanine inclusive. Only CDR3 DNA remains: 51 bases, in frame from the first base. Ends trimmed: V by 3 bases, J by 0 bases; bases unmatched to a gene: 7. This entry is derived from a study of cytomegalovirus exposure and HLA in healthy donors (dated by TCRdb to 2015 to 2018). Regarding the research as a whole: An earlier analysis of fewer than 750 of the donors reported 250 to 300 Gb of sequence data and 117 million unique TCR beta sequences obtained from around 180 million T cells. Roughly 300 gigabases of sequencing data and around 87 million unique TCR sequences were included in an early release covering over 600 HLA-typed donors. Of the 300 to 450 genotyped donors, approximately 80% were placed in the genetic ancestry cluster associated with self-reported Caucasian donors. The study aimed to test whether cataloging public T cell receptors could reveal signatures of past pathogen exposure. The study used immunosequencing to profile the T cell repertoires of several hundred subjects and linked those repertoires to cytomegalovirus serostatus. Along with the roughly 670-subject first cohort, a separate validation cohort of about 110 different subjects was used. The study combined high-throughput TCR immunosequencing, statistical association of individual TCRs with disease status, and machine learning to predict cytomegalovirus infection status. A later analysis re-analyzed previously published TCR beta repertoires from 650 to 800 donors and added high-resolution HLA genotyping to study TCR occurrence patterns. Rather than using new phenotypic data, the later analysis identified candidate immune exposures from TCR beta sequences and from how often those sequences occurred across donors. An earlier analysis of 587 of the donors used high-throughput TCR beta sequencing to judge whether each TCR beta V gene segment behaved as functional or pseudogenic. Alongside the repertoire data, information on donor age, sex, ethnicity and CMV serostatus was compiled. In a later genetic analysis, genome-wide SNP genotypes for about 65% of the 666 donors were used, and that subset was treated as a discovery cohort. All discovery cohort repertoires had been generated using a single sequencing platform. Both class I and class II loci were covered by HLA typing, at four-digit resolution. Typing coverage differed by locus: A, B, C, DRB1 and DQB1 were typed in roughly 620-630 donors, DQA1 in approximately 520, DPA1 in 606, and DPB1 in around 490. Roughly 5 DR-DQ haplotypes were handled as single units for association and clustering, since linkage in the cohort was strong. Across some 400 genotyped donors of the cohort, an average of about 240,000 unique TCR beta nucleotide sequences per donor were sequenced, and around 19% of those sequences were non-productive.

The cohort comprised fewer than 750 healthy bone marrow donors. Cohort members were all nominally healthy when sampled, although unrecorded immune exposures were likely present. The donor tested CMV seronegative and was one of the 352 seronegative cohort members. Every donor gave a peripheral blood sample, and the peripheral blood mononuclear cells from that sample were used for TCR beta sequencing. Genomic DNA extraction from the blood cell samples was performed with the Qiagen DNeasy Blood Extraction Kit. Study-wide conclusions, independent of this receptor: In a later analysis, HLA-associated TCR beta chains were found to be more clonally expanded and to have lower generation probabilities than equally common non-associated chains. A later analysis associated roughly 17,000 TCR beta sequences with specific HLA alleles at a false discovery rate of 0.05. Immune exposure information for the cohort was limited to CMV serostatus. A later analysis found that most CMV-associated TCR beta chains appeared HLA-restricted, with HLA associations seemingly driven largely by CMV exposure. A further reported finding was that TCR beta sequences accurately predicted the HLA-A and HLA-B alleles for most subjects in the first cohort. The authors suggested that the approach could potentially be generalized to other disease states and immunological phenotypes. Most TCR sequences were observed very rarely across donors, whereas some public TCRs were present in many individuals. Because HLA typing was missing for some donors at each locus, association tests included only the typed subset. An earlier analysis of approximately 590 of the donors showed that most TCR beta V segments appeared in productive rearrangements either about 87% or about 30% of the time, which broadly matched IMGT annotations. A group of highly shared sequence variants was considered likely to be a technical artifact of the sequencing pipeline. A total of some 180 TCR beta chains were listed by the study as associated with cytomegalovirus. In a later analysis, TCR association rates were found to vary across HLA loci, with the most associated TCRs seen for DRB1 alleles and the fewest for HLA-C alleles. Compared with the roughly 600-donor mean, donors in an Asian-associated ancestry cluster had fewer N-insertions in productive TCRs, according to a later genetic analysis. Cytomegalovirus status was reported to be diagnosed by the classifier with high specificity and sensitivity in both the original and validation cohorts. The 87-base-pair reads could not distinguish some IMGT-functional V segments, including TRBV6-2 and TRBV6-3, so those segments were excluded. In a later analysis, several top co-occurrence clusters were reported to appear linked to parvovirus B19, influenza, CMV and Epstein-Barr virus. Because counts were too low, seventeen rarely observed V segments, including chromosome 9 orphons, were left out of the earlier analysis of a few hundred of the donors. In vitro tests confirmed that a few of the cytomegalovirus-associated TCR beta chains recognize cytomegalovirus antigens. In a later genetic analysis, a missense DCLRE1C variant was associated with V-gene and J-gene trimming of TCR beta chains, and the association was replicated in an independent cohort. Assigning TCR associations to individual alleles was difficult when HLA alleles, especially DR and DQ, strongly co-occurred. Linkage disequilibrium might explain the correlated functional status among segregating V segments, but an unknown experimental factor could not be excluded. The cohort was sequenced for TCR beta chains only, and without alpha or paired-chain data the features that could be detected were limited. Roughly uniform sequencing depth across donors was assumed in presence/absence analyses, although this assumption may not hold.

Rearrangement joined TRBV10-2 to TRBJ2-7, with 11 bases in between that match TRBD2. The source is a man between 25 and 39 years old in good health and CMV-seronegative. The source material was PBMCs. The DNA sequence is TGCGCCAGCAGTGACGGACTAGCGGGCGTGGGCTCCTACGAGCAGTACTTC. It translates as CASSDGLAGVGSYEQYF.